This T cell receptor (beta chain) was obtained from a study of blood T cells in healthy people across ages. Combining a sample-barcoded 5' primer with a J-beta primer mix, a second PCR ran for roughly 7 to 11 cycles. The template-switch adaptor was a 5' adaptor with 12 random nucleotides. It tagged each cDNA molecule. TCRdb re-called the 5' RACE reads with MiXCR, one entry per CDR3 protein. The sample comprises fewer than 900,000 distinct CDR3 sequences, roughly 43% of which are singletons, and 20% to 25% rests with the top ten. Germline CDR1 SGDLS, CDR2 YYNGEE. The V segment lost 5 bases and the J segment 6 bases; nucleotides outside the gene matches: 11. The CDR3 has 15 amino acids.

The TCR comes from a woman aged 55 to 70 in good health. The rearrangement joins TRBV9 to TRBJ2-3; 8 bases line up with TRBD2. Material for sequencing was blood. The CDR3 spells CASSAGGADSDTQYF. CDR3 coding DNA: TGTGCCAGCAGTGCCGGGGGGGCTGATTCCGATACGCAGTATTTT. Full variable domain (missing parts from reference TRBV9 and TRBJ2-3): DSGVTQTPKHLITATGQRVTLRCSPRSGDLSVYWYQQSLDQGLQFLIQYYNGEERAKGNILERFSAQQFPDLHSELNLSSLELGDSALYFCASSAGGADSDTQYFGPGTRLTVL.